Listed below are T cell receptor beta chains from one sample, sequenced in a study of blood T cells in healthy people across ages. TCRdb redid the calling of the 5' RACE reads with MiXCR, one entry per CDR3 protein. The sample records around 1,100,000 distinct CDR3 sequences, roughly two fifths being singletons. What was sequenced was blood. These receptors originate from a man between 18 and 35 years old in good health. The CDR3 runs from the conserved cysteine through the conserved F or W. D genes are given only for firm matches. Rows may omit the clone size; those that give it use once, few, many or a size class.

TGTGCCAGCAGTTACTCGGGACCGCAGTATAATTCACCCCTCCACTTT | CASSYSGPQYNSPLHF | TRBJ1-6 | TRBV6-5 | few | NA
TGCAGTGCTAGGATACTGGCGAATTCACCCCTCCACTTT | CSARILANSPLHF | TRBJ1-6 | TRBV20-1 | NA | NA
TGCAGCGGGCTTGAGGCAACTAATGAAAAACTGTTTTTT | CSGLEATNEKLFF | TRBJ1-4 | TRBV29-1 | NA | NA
TGTGCCAGCAGCTTAGCCAGGGGACTCCCAGATACGCAGTATTTT | CASSLARGLPDTQYF | TRBJ2-3 | TRBV7-2 | NA | NA
TGTGCCAGCAGTGGCGGACAGGGGTCGGTCAAAAACATTCAGTACTTC | CASSGGQGSVKNIQYF | TRBJ2-4 | TRBV28 | NA | TRBD1
TGTGCCAGCAGCCAAAGGACAGGGCAGGTCTATGGCTACACCTTC | CASSQRTGQVYGYTF | TRBJ1-2 | TRBV7-9 | NA | TRBD1
TGTGCCAGCAGTGAAGCCCAGGGGGCCTCCTACGAGCAGTACTTC | CASSEAQGASYEQYF | TRBJ2-7 | TRBV6-1 | NA | TRBD1
TGTGCCAGCAGCTCCTTAGCCGCGGACAGGTTCGGCTATGGCTACACCTTC | CASSSLAADRFGYGYTF | TRBJ1-2 | TRBV12-3/TRBV12-4 | NA | TRBD1
TGTGCCAGCAGCCATCGAGCGAGGGACAGCACAGATACGCAGTATTTT | CASSHRARDSTDTQYF | TRBJ2-3 | TRBV4-2 | NA | NA
TGTGCCAGCAGACCTGACAGGGCGGGCGGCAACACTGAAGCTTTCTTT | CASRPDRAGGNTEAFF | TRBJ1-1 | TRBV28 | NA | TRBD1